These T cell receptor beta chains were read from a single sample in a study of Ad26.COV2.S vaccination and SARS-CoV-2 variants. TCRdb's table, derived via immunoSEQ multiplex PCR, lists solely in-frame clones and lacks some. The data contain 300,000 to 400,000 clones, about 90% of them singletons. Sample: peripheral blood, taken in a trial of Ad26.COV2.S vaccine versus placebo. The receptors shown here come from a person aged 18 to 65 who received the Ad26.COV2.S COVID-19 vaccine or a placebo. CDR3s include the opening cysteine and the closing phenylalanine or tryptophan. D genes are given only for firm matches. Some rows mark clone size as missing; the rest say once, few, many or name a class of expanded clone.

TRBV19	TRBJ2-6	TRBD1	NA	TGTGCCAGTAGTATAGCGTTAGGGACAGGGAGCAAATCTGGGGCCAACGTCCTGACTTTC	CASSIALGTGSKSGANVLTF
TRBV13	TRBJ2-6	NA	NA	TGTGCCAGCAGCTTAAGCCTACCCGCCGGGCAGGGAAACTATGGGGCCAACGTCCTGACTTTC	CASSLSLPAGQGNYGANVLTF
TRBV19	TRBJ1-2	NA	few	TGTGCCAGTTCCCTCGGGGGTGGCTACACCTTC	CASSLGGGYTF
TRBV28	TRBJ1-1	NA	NA	TGTGCCAGCAGTCTCGGGCTCTCTGAAGCTTTCTTT	CASSLGLSEAFF
TRBV20-1	TRBJ2-3	TRBD2	NA	TGCAGTGCTAGTTTCTTACTAGCGGGAGGGGGGGAAGGAGATACGCAGTATTTT	CSASFLLAGGGEGDTQYF
TRBV3-1/TRBV3-2	TRBJ2-7	NA	NA	TGTGCCAGCAGCCAAGGTGGGAACTCCTACGAGCAGTACTTC	CASSQGGNSYEQYF
TRBV6-4	TRBJ1-5	NA	NA	TGTGCCAGCAGTGACTCAAGGAGGGGAAGGGTTAGCAATCAGCCCCAGCATTTT	CASSDSRRGRVSNQPQHF
TRBV12-2	TRBJ2-1	NA	few	TGTGCAAGTCGCCGAGGGGCTAGTTACGGGTACAATGAGCAGTTCTTC	CASRRGASYGYNEQFF
TRBV5-4	TRBJ2-1	NA	once	TGTGCCAGCAGCTTAGCCCGTGGCGGCCTCAACAATGAGCAGTTCTTC	CASSLARGGLNNEQFF
TRBV12-3/TRBV12-4	TRBJ2-4	NA	NA	TGTGCCAGCAGTTTCTCGGACATTCAGTACTTC	CASSFSDIQYF
TRBV27	TRBJ2-7	NA	NA	TGTGCCAGCAGTTTCAAGGCACCCCCCTACGAGCAGTACTTC	CASSFKAPPYEQYF
TRBV19	TRBJ2-7	NA	NA	TGTGCCGTAGGGCCCGTCTACGAGCAGTACTTC	CAVGPVYEQYF
TRBV4-1	TRBJ2-7	NA	medium-sized	TGCGCCAGCAGCCCAGACGGTGCCTACGAGCAGTACTTC	CASSPDGAYEQYF
TRBV20-1	TRBJ1-1	NA	NA	TGCAGGCCCCTCGGGGACAAAGAAGCTTTCTTT	CRPLGDKEAFF
TRBV27	TRBJ2-5	NA	NA	TGTGCCAGCAGTTATCAAGGACGAGAGACCCAGTACTTC	CASSYQGRETQYF
TRBV11-2	TRBJ1-1	TRBD1	NA	TGTGCCAGCAGCCCGTCGGGACAGGGTAAAACTGAAGCTTTCTTT	CASSPSGQGKTEAFF